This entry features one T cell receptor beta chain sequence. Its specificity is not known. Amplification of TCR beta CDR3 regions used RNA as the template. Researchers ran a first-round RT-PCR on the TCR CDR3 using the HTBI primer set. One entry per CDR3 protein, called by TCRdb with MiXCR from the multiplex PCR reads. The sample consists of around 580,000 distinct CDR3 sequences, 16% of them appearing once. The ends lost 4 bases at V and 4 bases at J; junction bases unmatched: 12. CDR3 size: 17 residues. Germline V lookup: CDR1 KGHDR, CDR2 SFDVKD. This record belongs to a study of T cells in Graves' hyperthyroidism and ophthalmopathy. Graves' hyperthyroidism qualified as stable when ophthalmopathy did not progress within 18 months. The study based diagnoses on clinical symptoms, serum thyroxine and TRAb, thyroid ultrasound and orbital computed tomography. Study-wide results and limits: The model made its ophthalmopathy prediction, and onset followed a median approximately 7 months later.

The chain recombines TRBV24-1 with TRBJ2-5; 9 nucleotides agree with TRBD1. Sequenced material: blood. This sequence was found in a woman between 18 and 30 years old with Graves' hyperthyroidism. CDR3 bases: TGTGCCACCAGTGACCCGGGACAGGGTATTCGGGGAGAGACCCAGTACTTC. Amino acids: CATSDPGQGIRGETQYF.